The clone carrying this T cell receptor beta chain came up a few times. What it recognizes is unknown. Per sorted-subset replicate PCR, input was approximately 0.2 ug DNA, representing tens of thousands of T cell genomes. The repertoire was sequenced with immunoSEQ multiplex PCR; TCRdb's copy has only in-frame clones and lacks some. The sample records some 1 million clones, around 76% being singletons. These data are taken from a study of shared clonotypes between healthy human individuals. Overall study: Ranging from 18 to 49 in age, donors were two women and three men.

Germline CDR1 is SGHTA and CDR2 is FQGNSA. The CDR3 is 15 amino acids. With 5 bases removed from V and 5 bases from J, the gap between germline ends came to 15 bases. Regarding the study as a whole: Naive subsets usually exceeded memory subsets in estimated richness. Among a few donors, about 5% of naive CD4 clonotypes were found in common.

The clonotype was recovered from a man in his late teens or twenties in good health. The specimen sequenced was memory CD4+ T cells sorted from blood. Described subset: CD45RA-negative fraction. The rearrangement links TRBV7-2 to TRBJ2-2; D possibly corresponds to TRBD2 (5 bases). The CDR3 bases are TGTGCCAGCAGCCCTGGACTTACGTGGACCGGGGAGCTGTTTTTT. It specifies CASSPGLTWTGELFF.